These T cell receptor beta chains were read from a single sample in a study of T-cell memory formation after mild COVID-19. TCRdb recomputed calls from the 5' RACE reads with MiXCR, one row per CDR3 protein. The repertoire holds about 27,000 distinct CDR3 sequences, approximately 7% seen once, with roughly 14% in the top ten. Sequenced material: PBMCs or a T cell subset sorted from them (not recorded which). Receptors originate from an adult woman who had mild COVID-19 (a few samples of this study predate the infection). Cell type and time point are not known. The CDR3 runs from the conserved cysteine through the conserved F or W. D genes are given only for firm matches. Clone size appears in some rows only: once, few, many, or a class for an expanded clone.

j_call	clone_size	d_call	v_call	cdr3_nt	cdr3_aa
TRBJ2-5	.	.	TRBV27	TGTGCCAGCAGTTTATATGGGGGAGGAATAGAGACCCAGTACTTC	CASSLYGGGIETQYF
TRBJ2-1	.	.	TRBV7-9	TGTGCCAGCAGCCCAAGCAAGGGGGTTGGCGAGCAGTTCTTC	CASSPSKGVGEQFF
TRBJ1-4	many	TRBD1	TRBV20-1	TGCAGTGCTAGCGACAGGGAGGCTGGTGAAAAACTGTTTTTT	CSASDREAGEKLFF
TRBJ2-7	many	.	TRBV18	TGTGCCAGCCATCAGGGCTCTCCCTACGAGCAGTACTTC	CASHQGSPYEQYF
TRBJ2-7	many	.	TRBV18	TGTGCCAGCTCACGGGAAGACACTACCTACGAGCAGTACTTC	CASSREDTTYEQYF
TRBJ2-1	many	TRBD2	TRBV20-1	TGCAGTGCTAGAGATCCCCGGCTAGCGGGAGCGGATGAGCAGTTCTTC	CSARDPRLAGADEQFF
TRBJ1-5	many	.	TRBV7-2	TGTGCCAGCACCCCCGGGGGGGGAGGTCAGCCCCAGCATTTT	CASTPGGGGQPQHF
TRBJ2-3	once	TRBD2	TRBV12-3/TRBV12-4	TGTGCCAGCAGTTTGTTGGCTAGCGGGGGGGCCGATGGAGATACGCAGTATTTT	CASSLLASGGADGDTQYF
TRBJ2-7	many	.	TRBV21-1	TGTGCCAGCAGCGGCTTGGCACCTAGCTCCTACGAGCAGTACTTC	CASSGLAPSSYEQYF
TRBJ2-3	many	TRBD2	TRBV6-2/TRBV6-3	TGTGCCAGCAGACACACTAGCGGATCAGATACGCAGTATTTT	CASRHTSGSDTQYF
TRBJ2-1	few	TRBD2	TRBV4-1	TGCGCCAGCAGCTCAGGGACTACCTACAATGAGCAGTTCTTC	CASSSGTTYNEQFF
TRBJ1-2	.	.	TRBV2	TGTGCCAGCAGTGAAGCAGGGGACGACTATGGCTACACCTTC	CASSEAGDDYGYTF
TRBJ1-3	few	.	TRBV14	TGTGCCAGCAGCCAAGATCTAGCTTCAGTCTCTGGAAACACCATATATTTT	CASSQDLASVSGNTIYF
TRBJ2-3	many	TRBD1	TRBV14	TGTGCCAGCAGCCAACAGGGGGTCGGCACAGATACGCAGTATTTT	CASSQQGVGTDTQYF
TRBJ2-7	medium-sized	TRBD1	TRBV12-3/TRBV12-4	TGTGCCAGCAGATTCCGGACAGGGCCCTACGAGCAGTACTTC	CASRFRTGPYEQYF
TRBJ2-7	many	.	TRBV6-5	TGTGCCAGCAGTACACCATCGTCCGAGCAGTACTTC	CASSTPSSEQYF
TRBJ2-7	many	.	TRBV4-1	TGCGCCAGCAGCCTCACCTTGGGCAGGGCGGAGGAGCAGTACTTC	CASSLTLGRAEEQYF
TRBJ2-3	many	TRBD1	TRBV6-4	TGTGCCAGCAGTGACAACTTGGGACAGGGGACAGATACGCAGTATTTT	CASSDNLGQGTDTQYF
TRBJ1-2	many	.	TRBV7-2	TGTGCCAGCAGCTTAGGATACAGGACAATATCGGGTTCCTACTATGGCTACACCTTC	CASSLGYRTISGSYYGYTF
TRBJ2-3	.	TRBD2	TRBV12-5	TGTGCTAGTGGTCTAAAACTAGCGGGAGATTGGGATACGCAGTATTTT	CASGLKLAGDWDTQYF
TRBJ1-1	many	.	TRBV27	TGTGCCAGCACCCCCGCCGTGGGGGGCTCCACTGAAGCTTTCTTT	CASTPAVGGSTEAFF
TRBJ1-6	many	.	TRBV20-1	TGCAGTGCTAGTCTTCGCGGCAGTTATAATTCACCCCTCCACTTT	CSASLRGSYNSPLHF
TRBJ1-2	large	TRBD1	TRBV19	TGTGCCAGTACCTCTTACCGGGACAGAATACACTATGGCTACACCTTC	CASTSYRDRIHYGYTF
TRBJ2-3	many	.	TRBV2	TGTGCCAGCAGTGAGGACCGTCTGTATACGCAGTATTTT	CASSEDRLYTQYF
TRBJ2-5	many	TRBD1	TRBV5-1	TGCGCCAGCAGCTTGGTTGTGGCCGGGACAGTACGGGCCCAGTACTTC	CASSLVVAGTVRAQYF
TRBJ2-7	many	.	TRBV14	TGTGCCAGCAGCCAACAAACCAGGGGCTACGAGCAGTACTTC	CASSQQTRGYEQYF
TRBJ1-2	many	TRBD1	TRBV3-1	TGTGCCAGCAGCCCGAGGACAGGGGTGGGGTTTTACTATGGCTACACCTTC	CASSPRTGVGFYYGYTF
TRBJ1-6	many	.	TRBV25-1	TGTGCCAGCAGTTTAGGCTATTCACCCCTCCACTTT	CASSLGYSPLHF
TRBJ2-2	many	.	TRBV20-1	TGCAGTGCTAGAGATTCCGGGAGAGACACCGGGGAGCTGTTTTTT	CSARDSGRDTGELFF
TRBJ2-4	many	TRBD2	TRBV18	TGTGCCAGCTCTCGCGGGGGATCGGCCAAAAACATTCAGTACTTC	CASSRGGSAKNIQYF
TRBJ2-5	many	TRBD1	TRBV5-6	TGTGCCAGCAGCTTACTTACGGGACAGCAAAGAACCCAGTACTTC	CASSLLTGQQRTQYF
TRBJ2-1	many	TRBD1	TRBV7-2	TGTGCCAGCAGCTTAGGAGGGACAGGGAGGAATGAGCAGTTCTTC	CASSLGGTGRNEQFF
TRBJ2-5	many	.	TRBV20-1	TGCAGTGCTAGAGACCCAGGTTGGGAGACCCAGTACTTC	CSARDPGWETQYF
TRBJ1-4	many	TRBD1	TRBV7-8	TGTGCCAGCAGCTTAGCTGAGGGACAGACTGAAAAACTGTTTTTT	CASSLAEGQTEKLFF
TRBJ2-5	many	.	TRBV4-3	TGCGCCAGCAGCCAAGATGAGGGAACGGAGACCCAGTACTTC	CASSQDEGTETQYF
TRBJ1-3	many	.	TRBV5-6	TGTGCCAGCAGCTTGTCTGGAAACACCATATATTTT	CASSLSGNTIYF
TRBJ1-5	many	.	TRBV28	TGTGCCAGCAGTTCCCCTCGGGGGGGGGGAGGTAGTCAGCCCCAGCATTTT	CASSSPRGGGGSQPQHF